The following is a TCR beta chain sequence with its context. The antigen remains unidentified. This sample was taken from a study of shared clonotypes between healthy human individuals. Nashville, Tennessee was home to all donors, who were Caucasian adults. For every subset, genomic DNA was evenly distributed across several immunoSEQ plates. Repertoires were generated with immunoSEQ multiplex PCR, while TCRdb's copy carries only in-frame clones and drops some. The sample lists 2 million to 3 million clones, 93% seen once, with around 0.37% in the top ten. V lost 0 bases, J lost 6 bases, and 12 bases lay in between. Germline lookup yields CDR1 SGHRS and CDR2 YFSETQ. The CDR3 runs 15 residues. Study-wide findings and caveats: Between a handful of donors, naive CD4 clonotypes were shared at a level of around 4.9%.

This chain links TRBV5-1 with TRBJ2-2; D ambiguous. Sequencing was carried out using naive CD4+ T cells from PBMCs. Indicated subset: CD45RA+ positively selected. The clonotype was recovered from a young man in good health. Some clones in this sample may be carry-over from other donors' samples. CDR3 sequence: CASSLEYSYSGELFF. CDR3 nucleotide sequence: TGCGCCAGCAGCTTGGAATACAGTTACTCCGGGGAGCTGTTTTTT.